In this sample, the clone carrying this T cell receptor beta chain turned up once. Its antigen is still unknown. Profiling relied on immunoSEQ multiplex PCR, and the TCRdb table lists in-frame clones only, not all of them. The table includes thousands of clones, around four fifths detected once. The V end was cut by 0 bases, the J end by 9 bases, with 9 bases between. CDR3 size: 13 residues. Germline V gives CDR1 MNHEY, CDR2 SVGAGI. This entry belongs to a study of PD-1 blockade in classical Hodgkin lymphoma. Overall study context: The study gave patients nivolumab 3 mg/kg intravenously every 2 weeks.

Patients all relapsed after autologous stem cell transplantation, and there was variation in brentuximab vedotin exposure. Study-level results: For complete responders, baseline diversity was comparable to that of newly diagnosed patients. The study found that TCR diversity rose significantly by C4D1 in CD4+ but not CD8+ cells.

The receptor was isolated from a human donor with classical Hodgkin lymphoma. This specimen was peripheral blood mononuclear cells (PBMCs), taken at baseline. This chain links TRBV6-5 with TRBJ2-1, with D unclear. The CDR3 DNA sequence: TGTGCCAGCAGTTACTCAGGCAGCCCTGAGCAGTTCTTC. It is translated as CASSYSGSPEQFF.